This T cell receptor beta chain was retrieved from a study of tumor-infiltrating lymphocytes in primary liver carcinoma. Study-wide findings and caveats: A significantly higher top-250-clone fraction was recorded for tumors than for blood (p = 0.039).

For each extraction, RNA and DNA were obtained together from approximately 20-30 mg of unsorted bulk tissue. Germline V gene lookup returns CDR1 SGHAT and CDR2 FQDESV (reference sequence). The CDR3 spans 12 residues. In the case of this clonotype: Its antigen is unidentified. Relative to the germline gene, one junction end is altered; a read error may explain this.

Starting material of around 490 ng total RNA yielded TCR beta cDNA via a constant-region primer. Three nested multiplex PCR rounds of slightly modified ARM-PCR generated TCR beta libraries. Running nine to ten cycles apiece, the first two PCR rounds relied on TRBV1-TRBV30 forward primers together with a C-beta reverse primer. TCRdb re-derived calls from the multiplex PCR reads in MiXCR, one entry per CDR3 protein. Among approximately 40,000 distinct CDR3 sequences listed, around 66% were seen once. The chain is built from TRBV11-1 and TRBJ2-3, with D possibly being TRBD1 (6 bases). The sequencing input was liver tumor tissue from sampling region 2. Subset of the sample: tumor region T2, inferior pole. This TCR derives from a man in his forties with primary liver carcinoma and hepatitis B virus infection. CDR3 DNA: TGCGCCAGCAGCTTAAGGACAGATACGCAGTCCTTT. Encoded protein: CASSLRTDTQSF.